The T cell receptor (beta chain) under discussion was sequenced for a study of cytomegalovirus exposure and HLA in healthy donors. Findings and caveats of the study: Researchers reportedly found TCR beta sequences accurately predicted most subjects' HLA-A and HLA-B alleles. A previous analysis found most TCR beta V segments productive roughly 87% or roughly 30% of the time. Analysis performed later showed TCR beta chains linked to HLA being more clonally expanded than equally common others. Most likely, a cluster of highly shared sequence variants arose as a sequencing artifact.

PCR amplification relied on 60 Vbeta primers (plus 13 Jbeta primers). Clones were read by immunoSEQ multiplex PCR, and TCRdb kept only the in-frame ones, dropping some. The sample consists of more than 150,000 clones, around 84% of them appearing once. This clone was observed a handful of times. Its antigen is unidentified. Sample: PBMCs. The sequence was obtained from a woman aged 45-65 years in good health and CMV-seropositive.

CDR3 residues: CASSLTDVTGNTIYF. The DNA for the CDR3 is TGCGCCAGCAGCCTAACAGATGTCACTGGAAACACCATATATTTT. The genes are TRBV4-1 and TRBJ1-3, with unresolved D. CDR1 and CDR2 from the germline V gene are MGHRA and YSYEKL. The CDR3 loop spans 15 amino acids. Between the trimmed V and J ends, which lost 4 bases and 2 bases, there was a span of 12 bases.